This T cell receptor (beta chain) was captured in a study of spatial heterogeneity in lung cancer. About the research overall: Alpha-chain sequences were consistently detected less often than beta-chain sequences.

The V gene lost 4 bases and the J gene lost 4 bases, with 15 bases spanning the gap. The CDR3 contains 15 residues. The germline V gene encodes CDR1 MNHEY and CDR2 SMNVEV (reference sequence). Study-level results: Resection blood, more than follow-up blood, showed ubiquitous expanded tumor TCRs.

The study tagged each TCR cDNA molecule with a unique molecular identifier. TCRdb reprocessed the 5' RACE reads with MiXCR, giving one entry per CDR3 protein. This table holds 89,000 or so distinct CDR3 sequences, approximately 20% found once. Time point meaning: sample taken at primary tumor resection. Unsorted whole RNA of tumor, nontumor lung or frozen PBMC was sequenced. 72 TRACERx patients with early, untreated non-small cell lung cancer donated samples. This clonotype was found a few times. No antigen is known for it. The receptor's source is a male donor with early-stage non-small cell lung cancer. The specimen comprised PBMCs, sampled at surgery. V usage is TRBV27 and J usage is TRBJ2-3; possible D gene TRBD1, 6 bases. CDR3 in DNA: TGTGCCAGCAGTTCAACCGGCAGGGGTTCAGATACGCAGTATTTT. Protein: CASSSTGRGSDTQYF.